The rows below give T cell receptor beta chains drawn from one sample of a study of memory CD4+ T cells and cytomegalovirus serostatus. Sequenced by immunoSEQ multiplex PCR; TCRdb stores in-frame clones only, minus some. The sample holds 45,000 to 60,000 clones, roughly 80% seen once. Material for sequencing was memory CD4+ T cells from blood. These receptors were obtained from an adult in good health and CMV-seropositive. Both conserved end residues are part of each CDR3. Fields, in order: D gene, V gene, clone size, J gene, CDR3 DNA, CDR3 protein. The D gene is left open where the match is weak. Only some rows state a clone size, as once, few, many or a class for expanded clones.

d_call: .
v_call: TRBV9
clone_size: .
j_call: TRBJ2-4
cdr3_nt: TGTGCCAGCAGCGTCGACCGGGACTCGTCACCCTACTTC
cdr3_aa: CASSVDRDSSPYF

d_call: .
v_call: TRBV13
clone_size: .
j_call: TRBJ1-1
cdr3_nt: TGTGCCAGCAGTCCCCTAGGGGGGGGTGGAAGCACTGAAGCTTTCTTT
cdr3_aa: CASSPLGGGGSTEAFF

d_call: TRBD2
v_call: TRBV5-1
clone_size: .
j_call: TRBJ2-5
cdr3_nt: TGCGCCAGCAGCAGCGGGGGGAACCAAGAGACCCAGTACTTC
cdr3_aa: CASSSGGNQETQYF

d_call: .
v_call: TRBV6-6
clone_size: .
j_call: TRBJ1-5
cdr3_nt: TGTGCCAGCAGTGGTCAGGGAAGCAATCAGCCCCAGCATTTT
cdr3_aa: CASSGQGSNQPQHF

d_call: .
v_call: TRBV11-2
clone_size: .
j_call: TRBJ2-5
cdr3_nt: TGTGCCAGCAGCCCGAGCGGAGAGACCCAGTACTTC
cdr3_aa: CASSPSGETQYF

d_call: .
v_call: TRBV27
clone_size: once
j_call: TRBJ2-2
cdr3_nt: TGTGCCAGCACCTTGGACTCAGCGTTCACCGGGGAGCTGTTTTTT
cdr3_aa: CASTLDSAFTGELFF

d_call: .
v_call: TRBV19
clone_size: .
j_call: TRBJ2-5
cdr3_nt: TGTGCCAGTAGTCCTGGGACGAATCTCGGTCAAGAGACCCAGTACTTC
cdr3_aa: CASSPGTNLGQETQYF

d_call: .
v_call: TRBV4-2
clone_size: .
j_call: TRBJ1-2
cdr3_nt: TGTGCCAGCAGCCAAGTGGCGACAGACCAAACCTATGGCTACACCTTC
cdr3_aa: CASSQVATDQTYGYTF

d_call: .
v_call: TRBV11-2
clone_size: once
j_call: TRBJ2-2
cdr3_nt: TGTGCCAGCAGCTGGAGTTCGGGCACCGGGGAGCTGTTTTTT
cdr3_aa: CASSWSSGTGELFF

d_call: .
v_call: TRBV6-1
clone_size: .
j_call: TRBJ1-4
cdr3_nt: TGTGCCAGCAGTGAGCTCCCTGCGGACGAAAAACTGTTTTTT
cdr3_aa: CASSELPADEKLFF

d_call: .
v_call: TRBV7-9
clone_size: .
j_call: TRBJ1-1
cdr3_nt: TGTGCCAGCAGCTTAAAATCGGGCAGGCCCGAAGCTTTCTTT
cdr3_aa: CASSLKSGRPEAFF

d_call: .
v_call: TRBV7-3
clone_size: few
j_call: TRBJ1-1
cdr3_nt: TGTGCCAGCAGCTTAATGTCAGAGGCTGAAGCTTTCTTT
cdr3_aa: CASSLMSEAEAFF

d_call: .
v_call: TRBV5-5
clone_size: .
j_call: TRBJ2-2
cdr3_nt: TGTGCCAGCAGCTTGGCGGCCGGGGATGAGAACACCGGGGAGCTGTTTTTT
cdr3_aa: CASSLAAGDENTGELFF

d_call: TRBD2
v_call: TRBV6-5
clone_size: .
j_call: TRBJ2-1
cdr3_nt: TGTGCCAGTTCCAGCGGGGGGGACTCCTACAATGAGCAGTTCTTC
cdr3_aa: CASSSGGDSYNEQFF

d_call: TRBD2
v_call: TRBV10-1
clone_size: .
j_call: TRBJ2-5
cdr3_nt: TGCGCCAGCAGTGAGGCTAGCGGGGGTGGGGAGACCCAGTACTTC
cdr3_aa: CASSEASGGGETQYF

d_call: .
v_call: TRBV6-1
clone_size: .
j_call: TRBJ2-7
cdr3_nt: TGTGCCAGCACCCGGGACTTCTTCTACGAGCAGTACTTC
cdr3_aa: CASTRDFFYEQYF

d_call: .
v_call: TRBV9
clone_size: .
j_call: TRBJ1-6
cdr3_nt: TGTGCCAGCAGCGCCGACGCCAACTCCTATAATTCACCCCTCCACTTT
cdr3_aa: CASSADANSYNSPLHF

d_call: .
v_call: TRBV6-5
clone_size: .
j_call: TRBJ1-4
cdr3_nt: TGTGCCAGCAGTTACTCGATGCAGGTGATAGGGGAAAAACTGTTTTTT
cdr3_aa: CASSYSMQVIGEKLFF

d_call: .
v_call: TRBV2
clone_size: .
j_call: TRBJ1-4
cdr3_nt: TGTGCCAGCAGAGGCGAAAAACTGTTTTTT
cdr3_aa: CASRGEKLFF

d_call: .
v_call: TRBV5-4
clone_size: .
j_call: TRBJ2-1
cdr3_nt: TGTGCCAGCAGCGCCCGTTTGGATGAGCAGTTCTTC
cdr3_aa: CASSARLDEQFF

d_call: TRBD1
v_call: TRBV19
clone_size: .
j_call: TRBJ2-5
cdr3_nt: TGTGCCAGTAGTGGGGACAGGGACGACCAAGAGACCCAGTACTTC
cdr3_aa: CASSGDRDDQETQYF

d_call: .
v_call: TRBV11-1
clone_size: .
j_call: TRBJ2-5
cdr3_nt: TGTGCCAGCAGCTTCCCGTGGGAGACCCAGTACTTC
cdr3_aa: CASSFPWETQYF

d_call: TRBD1
v_call: TRBV27
clone_size: few
j_call: TRBJ2-3
cdr3_nt: TGTGCCAGCAGGATAATAGGGGGCTTGGCAGATACGCAGTATTTT
cdr3_aa: CASRIIGGLADTQYF

d_call: TRBD2
v_call: TRBV19
clone_size: .
j_call: TRBJ2-1
cdr3_nt: TGTGCCAGTAGTCCGACTAGCGGGGGGGTTGGCGAGCAGTTCTTC
cdr3_aa: CASSPTSGGVGEQFF

d_call: .
v_call: TRBV7-2
clone_size: .
j_call: TRBJ2-2
cdr3_nt: TGTGCCAGCGTACTTTCAGGGAACACCGGGGAGCTGTTTTTT
cdr3_aa: CASVLSGNTGELFF

d_call: .
v_call: TRBV7-2
clone_size: .
j_call: TRBJ1-1
cdr3_nt: TGTGCCAGCAGCCGACTCCGGGGGAACACTGAAGCTTTCTTT
cdr3_aa: CASSRLRGNTEAFF

d_call: .
v_call: TRBV5-4
clone_size: .
j_call: TRBJ2-1
cdr3_nt: TGTGCCAGCAGCTTCGAGGGTAATGAGCAGTTCTTC
cdr3_aa: CASSFEGNEQFF

d_call: .
v_call: TRBV7-2
clone_size: .
j_call: TRBJ1-2
cdr3_nt: TGTGCCAGCAGCTTAGCGAGGGTATCTAACTATGGCTACACCTTC
cdr3_aa: CASSLARVSNYGYTF

d_call: TRBD1
v_call: TRBV7-2
clone_size: .
j_call: TRBJ1-2
cdr3_nt: TGTGCCAGCAGTCGGGAGGGGGACAGCTCCCTTTATGGCTACACCTTC
cdr3_aa: CASSREGDSSLYGYTF

d_call: .
v_call: TRBV4-2
clone_size: .
j_call: TRBJ1-2
cdr3_nt: TGTGCCAGCAGCCAAGGGATCAGCCGACCCTATGGCTACACCTTC
cdr3_aa: CASSQGISRPYGYTF

d_call: TRBD1
v_call: TRBV5-8
clone_size: .
j_call: TRBJ1-4
cdr3_nt: TGTGCCAGCAGCCCGGGACAGGCCGGCCATGAAAAACTGTTTTTT
cdr3_aa: CASSPGQAGHEKLFF

d_call: .
v_call: TRBV4-1
clone_size: medium-sized
j_call: TRBJ2-7
cdr3_nt: TGCGCCAGCACCCGAGGTCCCGGGGGCGGCTACGAGCAGTACTTC
cdr3_aa: CASTRGPGGGYEQYF

d_call: .
v_call: TRBV7-3
clone_size: .
j_call: TRBJ1-1
cdr3_nt: TGTGCCAGCAGCTTACGAGGGGACAACACTGAAGCTTTCTTT
cdr3_aa: CASSLRGDNTEAFF

d_call: .
v_call: TRBV10-1
clone_size: .
j_call: TRBJ2-7
cdr3_nt: TGCGCCAGCAGTGAGTCGGGCAGCCAGGACGAGCAGTACTTC
cdr3_aa: CASSESGSQDEQYF

d_call: TRBD2
v_call: TRBV11-2
clone_size: medium-sized
j_call: TRBJ2-3
cdr3_nt: TGTGCCAGCAGTTATAGCGGGGGGGGCACAGATACGCAGTATTTT
cdr3_aa: CASSYSGGGTDTQYF

d_call: .
v_call: TRBV7-2
clone_size: .
j_call: TRBJ1-1
cdr3_nt: TGTGCCAGCAGCTTAGGGCAGGAGGACACTGAAGCTTTCTTT
cdr3_aa: CASSLGQEDTEAFF

d_call: TRBD2
v_call: TRBV2
clone_size: .
j_call: TRBJ2-1
cdr3_nt: TGTGCCAGCAGTTCCCAGGGACTAGGCATGTTCTTC
cdr3_aa: CASSSQGLGMFF

d_call: .
v_call: TRBV19
clone_size: once
j_call: TRBJ2-7
cdr3_nt: TGTGCCAGTAGTATAACGGTCGGAACTTCTGCCGAGCAGTACTTC
cdr3_aa: CASSITVGTSAEQYF

d_call: .
v_call: TRBV6-6
clone_size: .
j_call: TRBJ1-2
cdr3_nt: TGTGCCAGCAGTTACTCGAACGAGCTTGGCTACACCTTC
cdr3_aa: CASSYSNELGYTF

d_call: TRBD1
v_call: TRBV7-4
clone_size: .
j_call: TRBJ2-3
cdr3_nt: TGTGCCAGCAGCCCCCGACAGGGCCAGAGCACAGATACGCAGTATTTT
cdr3_aa: CASSPRQGQSTDTQYF

d_call: TRBD2
v_call: TRBV7-2
clone_size: .
j_call: TRBJ2-3
cdr3_nt: TGTGCCAGCAGCTTAGGGGCTAGCGGGGGTGCAGATACGCAGTATTTT
cdr3_aa: CASSLGASGGADTQYF